The present TCR beta chain was sequenced within a study of cytomegalovirus exposure and HLA in healthy donors. The V gene's germline CDR1 is LNHDA and CDR2 SQIVND (reference sequence). CDR3 size: 14 residues. The V gene lost 5 bases and the J gene lost 8 bases, with 18 bases spanning the gap. Vbeta (60) and Jbeta (13) primers were used in the PCR. This table comes from immunoSEQ multiplex PCR, and its TCRdb copy is limited to in-frame clones, with some not included. The data show tens of thousands of clones, approximately 77% seen once. The V and J genes are TRBV19 and TRBJ1-2; tentative D call: TRBD1 (6 bases). The sequencing sample was made of PBMCs. This TCR came from a woman in her fifties or sixties in good health and CMV-seronegative. CDR3 bases: TGTGCCAGTAGTTCCGAACAGGGTATGAGGGGCTACACCTTC. Translated: CASSSEQGMRGYTF.